The rows below give T cell receptor beta chains drawn from one sample of a study of blood T cell repertoires in COVID-19. This table comes from immunoSEQ multiplex PCR, and its TCRdb copy is limited to in-frame clones, with some not included. The sample records tens of thousands of clones, around 72% being singletons. Sequenced sample: peripheral blood. The receptors shown here come from a man between 65 and 85 years old with COVID-19, enrolled during active disease. CDR3s include the opening cysteine and the closing phenylalanine or tryptophan. D genes are given only for firm matches.

j_gene	d_gene	v_gene	CDR3aa
TRBJ2-2	-	TRBV28	CASVKQATGELFF
TRBJ1-2	-	TRBV7-8	CASSLALNRANYGYTF
TRBJ1-1	-	TRBV4-1	CASSGEGGERIF
TRBJ1-2	-	TRBV6-2/TRBV6-3	CASSYPPGSWANYGYTF
TRBJ1-5	-	TRBV4-1	CASSQDGQPGYQPQHF
TRBJ2-1	TRBD2	TRBV15	CATSPDLTSAYNEQFF
TRBJ1-1	-	TRBV5-1	CASSQRQVGTTEAFF
TRBJ1-6	TRBD1	TRBV3-1/TRBV3-2	CASSQASGTGFSPLHF
TRBJ1-5	TRBD1	TRBV11-1	CASSLRGRDQPQHF
TRBJ2-3	-	TRBV28	CASRTRDLVSDTQYF
TRBJ1-4	-	TRBV21-1	CASSAVPGQGPLEKLFF
TRBJ1-2	-	TRBV27	CASRPYHISFKQGQYGYTF
TRBJ2-7	TRBD1	TRBV28	CASTRDRGGTYEQYF
TRBJ1-6	TRBD1	TRBV6-5	CASTFDRGDSPLHF
TRBJ2-2	-	TRBV18	CASSPRLMTGRRGGELFF
TRBJ2-1	-	TRBV29-1	CSVLRGVGNEQFF
TRBJ2-2	TRBD2	TRBV6-1	CASSERRGGRVAGELFF
TRBJ2-1	-	TRBV6-6	CASSYIAYDNEQFF
TRBJ1-2	TRBD1	TRBV7-3	CASNPLDRGYGYTF
TRBJ2-7	-	TRBV6-2/TRBV6-3	CASSYHSYEQYF
TRBJ1-5	-	TRBV28	CASSFPGGSQPQHF
TRBJ2-7	TRBD1	TRBV5-6	CASSFYGTGMYEQYF
TRBJ2-2	TRBD1	TRBV20-1	CSASQGAGGELFF
TRBJ1-5	-	TRBV27	CASSLLAAGPYSNQPQHF
TRBJ1-2	TRBD1	TRBV7-6	CASSLASQGANYGYTF
TRBJ1-3	-	TRBV28	CASRPQERRNTIYF
TRBJ2-7	-	TRBV29-1	CSVGEESGEQYF
TRBJ2-6	-	TRBV2	CASTFPGANVLTF
TRBJ2-1	TRBD1	TRBV4-3	CASSQYFDRGGYNEQFF
TRBJ2-2	-	TRBV5-1	CASSLVGYTGELFF
TRBJ1-6	TRBD1	TRBV6-1	CASSERTGGDSPLHF
TRBJ2-7	-	TRBV28	CAIGLPNYEQYF
TRBJ2-5	TRBD2	TRBV19	CASSIRRGGQETQYF
TRBJ2-2	TRBD1	TRBV5-6	CASSLDFRDRRNTGELFF
TRBJ1-6	-	TRBV4-1	CASSPRVGTINSPLHF
TRBJ1-4	-	TRBV4-2	CASSQDYGQYNEKLFF
TRBJ2-1	TRBD2	TRBV7-2	CASSLRTGTSNEQFF
TRBJ2-3	-	TRBV6-5	CASSLREIRDTQYF
TRBJ1-2	TRBD1	TRBV7-8	CASSPDRESWGYTF
TRBJ1-2	TRBD1	TRBV28	CASSHRDRGYGYTF
TRBJ2-3	TRBD2	TRBV19	CASRSAGGTDTQYF
TRBJ1-1	TRBD1	TRBV6-5	CASSGTDRVAFF
TRBJ2-1	TRBD2	TRBV10-3	CAISSSGRADEQFF
TRBJ2-7	TRBD1	TRBV29-1	CSVLTGSSYEQYF